The next 30 T cell receptor beta chains were all read from a single sample in a study of OX40 agonist ivuxolimab in advanced cancers. The assay was immunoSEQ multiplex PCR, and TCRdb's table has in-frame clones only and misses some. Of about 80,000 clones in the sample, 80% to 90% are singletons; the top ten hold around a quarter. This specimen consisted of CD4+ or CD8+ T cells sorted from blood, obtained in a trial of the OX40 agonist ivuxolimab. These receptors were taken from an adult with an advanced solid tumor such as melanoma, head and neck, liver or kidney cancer.

CDR3 DNA sequence: TGTGCCAGCAATCGGGCACCACGGGCTTTCTTT. Translation: CASNRAPRAFF. J is TRBJ1-1 and V is TRBV2; D not certain. Looked up from germline, CDR1 is SNHLY and CDR2 is FYNNEI. This CDR3 region has 11 residues. V was shortened by 7 bases and J by 11 bases, with 14 bases between the two germline ends.

The genes are TRBV4-3 and TRBJ1-2; tentatively, D is TRBD1 (5 bases). Between the trimmed V and J ends, which lost 2 bases and 4 bases, there was a span of 17 bases. The CDR3 consists of 16 residues. Germline-derived CDR1 and CDR2 are LGHNA and YSLEER. CDR3 nucleotides: TGCGCCAGCAGCCAACACGGAATGCGACAGATCTATGGCTACACCTTC. This encodes CASSQHGMRQIYGYTF.

This chain uses TRBV7-6 with TRBJ2-2; no firm D call. With 8 bases removed from V and 2 bases from J, the gap between germline ends came to 3 bases. The CDR3 spans 11 residues. In germline, CDR1 is SGHVS, CDR2 FNYEAQ. For the CDR3, the DNA is TGTGCCAGCGGAAACACCGGGGAGCTGTTTTTT. Its translation is CASGNTGELFF.

CDR3 sequence (DNA): TGCAGCGTCCATGGACAGGGCAACTACGAGCAGTACTTC. Protein: CSVHGQGNYEQYF. The chain carries TRBV29-1 and TRBJ2-5, with TRBD1 matching over 8 bases. The J call may be wrong; the DNA end is better matched by TRBJ2-7. Germline-derived CDR1 and CDR2 are SQVTM and ANQGSEA. The CDR3 runs to 13 residues.

This chain links TRBV5-5 with TRBJ2-7; 12 positions agree with TRBD2. Per the germline V gene, CDR1 is SGHKS and CDR2 is YYEKEE (reference sequence). The CDR3 consists of 16 residues. J lost 3 bases, V lost 4 bases, and 8 bases had no gene match. CDR3 bases: TGTGCCAGCAGCAATCCGCTAGCGGGAGGGTTCTACGAGCAGTACTTC. It translates to CASSNPLAGGFYEQYF.

CDR3 coding DNA: TGTGCCTGGAGTGTAGGGCAGACCCAGTACTTC. As protein: CAWSVGQTQYF. The chain couples TRBV30 to TRBJ2-5; D unclear. Trimming removed 0 bases from V and 6 bases from J, with 5 bases in between. Germline CDR1 GTSNPN, CDR2 SVGIG (reference sequence). The CDR3 runs 11 residues.

The rearrangement joins TRBV4-3 to TRBJ2-3; 14 bases are a match to TRBD2. The germline CDR1 and CDR2 sequences are LGHNA and YSLEER. V shed 5 bases and J 4 bases; nucleotides not matched to a gene: 5. This CDR3 spans 16 amino acids. For the CDR3, the DNA is TGCGCCAGCAGCTTACGACTAGCGGGGGGGCCAGATACGCAGTATTTT. This translates into CASSLRLAGGPDTQYF.

The chain carries TRBV19 and TRBJ1-2, with 9 bases aligning to TRBD1. CDR1 LNHDA and CDR2 SQIVND come from the germline V gene (reference sequence). The ends lost 4 bases at V and 4 bases at J; junction bases unmatched: 7. The CDR3 length is 15 residues. The CDR3 protein is CASSTPTGGTYGYTF. The CDR3 DNA follows: TGTGCCAGTAGTACACCGACAGGGGGAACCTATGGCTACACCTTC.

Here the CDR3 DNA reads TGTGCCAGCAGCTCGGGACCTGGAAACACCATATATTTT. Translation gives CASSSGPGNTIYF. The rearrangement links TRBV7-2 to TRBJ1-3, with D possibly being TRBD1 (5 bases). The CDR3 extends over 13 amino acids. Germline CDR1 reads SGHTA; CDR2 reads FQGNSA. The V end lost 4 bases, the J end lost 2 bases, and 6 bases lay between the germline ends. The whole variable domain, filled in from reference TRBV7-2 and TRBJ1-3, reads GAGVSQSPSNKVTEKGKDVELRCDPISGHTALYWYRQSLGQGLEFLIYFQGNSAPDKSGLPSDRFSAERTGGSVSTLTIQRTQQEDSAVYLCASSSGPGNTIYFGEGSWLTVV.

The V call is TRBV4-3, the J call TRBJ2-4; 9 positions agree with TRBD2. The CDR3 runs to 17 residues. CDR1 is LGHNA and CDR2 is YSLEER in the germline V gene. V shed 0 bases, J shed 7 bases, and the junction held 10 bases outside the gene matches. The CDR3 reads CASSQDWTGAGGNIQYF. DNA of the CDR3: TGCGCCAGCAGCCAAGACTGGACGGGGGCGGGAGGGAACATTCAGTACTTC.

This clone showed up just once. The chain links TRBV2 to TRBJ1-1; no clear D. Trimming stripped 1 base from V and 10 bases from J, with 19 bases between. The CDR3 loop spans 15 amino acids. Looked up from germline, CDR1 is SNHLY and CDR2 is FYNNEI. The DNA of the CDR3 is TGTGCCAGCAGTGAAGTTAGGGTCGCGGTGGTTGCAGCTTTCTTT. Its translation is CASSEVRVAVVAAFF.

V is TRBV7-9 and J is TRBJ1-2, with TRBD1 matching 9 bases. Germline CDR1 reads SEHNR; CDR2 reads FQNEAQ (reference sequence). With 4 bases clipped from V and 5 bases from J, the junction kept 8 bases outside the gene matches. The CDR3 spans 15 residues. The CDR3 DNA follows: TGTGCCAGCAGCTCAACCCTGACAGGGGGGTATGGCTACACCTTC. It yields the protein CASSSTLTGGYGYTF. Filled out from reference TRBV7-9 and TRBJ1-2, the complete variable domain reads DTGVSQNPRHKITKRGQNVTFRCDPISEHNRLYWYRQTLGQGPEFLTYFQNEAQLEKSRLLSDRFSAERPKGSFSTLEIQRTEQGDSAMYLCASSSTLTGGYGYTFGSGTRLTVV.

The rearrangement uses TRBV6-1 and TRBJ1-1, with D unclear. The V end was cut by 0 bases, the J end by 0 bases, with 8 bases between. Germline V gene lookup returns CDR1 MNHNS and CDR2 SASEGT. This CDR3 region has 15 residues. The CDR3 DNA is TGTGCCAGCAGTGAAGCAAACAGCTTGAACACTGAAGCTTTCTTT. Translated: CASSEANSLNTEAFF.

The V and J genes are TRBV5-1 and TRBJ1-2, with TRBD1 matching 7 bases. This CDR3 comprises 18 residues. CDR1 SGHRS and CDR2 YFSETQ come from the germline V gene. V lost 0 bases and J lost 0; bases outside the gene matches: 11. The CDR3 DNA is TGCGCCAGCAGCTTGGTAGGGACAGCAACCACTTCTAACTATGGCTACACCTTC. Its protein is CASSLVGTATTSNYGYTF. Using reference TRBV5-1 and TRBJ1-2 for the parts outside the CDR3, the full variable domain is KAGVTQTPRYLIKTRGQQVTLSCSPISGHRSVSWYQQTPGQGLQFLFEYFSETQRNKGNFPGRFSGRQFSNSRSEMNVSTLELGDSALYLCASSLVGTATTSNYGYTFGSGTRLTVV.

A word on this clone: The same CDR3 can be traced to other DNA sequences in this sample. The J gene is TRBJ2-5, the V gene TRBV5-1; D is perhaps TRBD2 (6 bases). Germline loops: CDR1 SGHRS, CDR2 YFSETQ. The CDR3 contains 13 residues. With 4 bases removed from V and 2 bases from J, the gap between germline ends came to 9 bases. Here the CDR3 reads CASSLGGQETQYF. The DNA of the CDR3 is TGCGCCAGCAGCCTGGGGGGTCAAGAGACCCAGTACTTC.

A single count supports this clone. Mismatch with germline at one junction end may stem from a read error. At the DNA level, this CDR3 is encoded by other sequences in the same sample as well. The chain carries TRBV7-9 and TRBJ2-5; TRBD1 matches 9 bases. Per the germline V gene, CDR1 is SEHNR and CDR2 is FQNEAQ (reference sequence). The CDR3 sequence is 15 residues long. CDR3 DNA sequence: TGTGCCAGTAGCTCCGGGACAGGGAGACAAGAGACCCAGTACTTC. This encodes CASSSGTGRQETQYF.

The chain uses TRBV7-8 and TRBJ1-4; TRBD1 agrees at 9 bases. Per the germline V gene, CDR1 is SGHVS and CDR2 is FQNEAQ. The V gene end was trimmed by 2 bases and the J gene end by 8 bases; junction bases not matched to a gene: 9. CDR3 length: 16 amino acids. The CDR3 nucleotides are TGTGCCAGCAGCTTATCCAGGACAGGGGATACAGAAAAACTGTTTTTT. This translates into CASSLSRTGDTEKLFF.

J is TRBJ2-5 and V is TRBV7-9; D remains ambiguous. Trimming took 6 bases from V and 5 from J, leaving 22 bases between them. This CDR3 comprises 16 residues. Germline V lookup: CDR1 SEHNR, CDR2 FQNEAQ (reference sequence). CDR3 in amino acids: CASRGAGLLARETQYF. DNA for the CDR3: TGTGCCAGCAGAGGAGCCGGTTTGCTGGCCCGGGAGACCCAGTACTTC.

The chain joins TRBV19 to TRBJ2-4; D is possibly TRBD2 (6 bases). Germline V gene data show CDR1 as LNHDA and CDR2 as SQIVND (reference sequence). Trimming removed 7 bases at V and 3 bases at J, with 16 bases between. This CDR3 contains 15 residues. The CDR3 DNA reads TGTGCCAGTACCCCGGGGGAGTTCGGCAAAAACATTCAGTACTTC. Amino acids: CASTPGEFGKNIQYF.

This chain connects TRBV30 to TRBJ2-1; weak D call: TRBD2 (7 bases). V was shortened by 0 bases and J by 0 bases, with 21 bases between the two germline ends. The germline gives CDR1 GTSNPN, CDR2 SVGIG (reference sequence). This CDR3 comprises 19 residues. CDR3 loop: CAWSVGGASIRSSYNEQFF. The DNA for the CDR3 is TGTGCCTGGAGTGTAGGGGGGGCCTCAATCAGGAGCTCCTACAATGAGCAGTTCTTC.

The chain carries TRBV14 and TRBJ2-5, with D tentatively TRBD1 or TRBD2 (5 bases each). V lost 3 bases and J lost 5, with 16 bases in between. The CDR3 is made up of 15 amino acids. Germline CDR1 and CDR2: SGHDN and FVKESK. This CDR3 reads CASSQVGDVRETQYF. Here the CDR3 DNA reads TGTGCCAGCAGCCAGGTGGGGGACGTACGGGAGACCCAGTACTTC.

The chain has TRBV5-1 and TRBJ2-3; TRBD2 aligns across 10 bases. The V gene end was trimmed by 2 bases and the J gene end by 4 bases; junction bases not matched to a gene: 1. CDR1 SGHRS and CDR2 YFSETQ come from the germline V gene. The CDR3 sequence is 14 residues long. CDR3 bases: TGCGCCAGCAGCTTTAGCGGGAGGTCAGATACGCAGTATTTT. Translating gives CASSFSGRSDTQYF.

In DNA form, the CDR3 reads TGTGCCAGTAGTATTGGTTCTTCTTACAATGAGCAGTTCTTC. Translating it yields CASSIGSSYNEQFF. The chain carries TRBV19 and TRBJ2-1, with D unclear. Germline CDR1 reads LNHDA; CDR2 reads SQIVND (reference sequence). V was clipped by 3 bases and J by 4 bases, with 10 bases between them. The CDR3 runs to 14 residues.

The J gene is TRBJ2-7, the V gene TRBV29-1, with 10 nucleotides matching TRBD1. J lost 3 bases, V lost 4 bases, and 9 bases had no gene match. Per germline, CDR1 SQVTM and CDR2 ANQGSEA. The CDR3 length is 15 residues. The CDR3 region has the DNA TGCAGCGTTGGGACAGGGGGAAATGTACGCTACGAGCAGTACTTC. Protein product: CSVGTGGNVRYEQYF.

The chain uses TRBV14 and TRBJ1-1; D is unresolved. Trimming stripped 0 bases from V and 8 bases from J, with 10 bases between. The CDR3 runs to 13 residues. In germline, CDR1 is SGHDN, CDR2 FVKESK. In DNA form, the CDR3 reads TGTGCCAGCAGCCAAGAGGAACATCTCGAAGCTTTCTTT. Its protein product is CASSQEEHLEAFF.

The chain joins TRBV4-1 to TRBJ1-2; D call uncertain. The CDR3 spans 12 residues. Trimming took off 4 bases at V and 7 bases at J, with 10 bases between the two ends. Germline V gene lookup returns CDR1 MGHRA and CDR2 YSYEKL. The CDR3 protein is CASSRRSSGYTF. The DNA for the CDR3 is TGCGCCAGCAGCCGGCGGAGCTCTGGCTACACCTTC.

The chain has TRBV5-4 and TRBJ1-1; TRBD1 aligns across 10 bases. V gave up 4 bases and J gave up 0 bases; unmatched junction bases: 9. The CDR3 sequence is 17 residues long. CDR1 is SGHNT and CDR2 is YYREEE in the germline V gene (reference sequence). Here the CDR3 reads CASSQGTGVPMNTEAFF. CDR3 nucleotides: TGTGCCAGCAGCCAAGGGACAGGGGTCCCTATGAACACTGAAGCTTTCTTT.

This sequence joins TRBV18 and TRBJ2-2, with D possibly being TRBD2 (5 bases). The CDR3 sequence is 15 residues long. Germline CDR1 is KGHSH and CDR2 is LQKENI. The V end was cut by 6 bases, the J end by 0 bases, with 11 bases between. The CDR3 here is CASSRASPNTGELFF. The DNA of the CDR3 is TGTGCCAGCTCGCGGGCTAGCCCGAACACCGGGGAGCTGTTTTTT.

Notes on this clone: Germline and junction disagree at one end, which may indicate a read error. This chain uses TRBV6-5 with TRBJ1-1; no reliable D call. This CDR3 is built from 11 residues. Germline V gene sequence: CDR1 MNHEY, CDR2 SVGAGI. CDR3 nucleotide sequence: TGTGCCAGCAGTTACTCCGGTGGAGGCAAATTT. Protein: CASSYSGGGKF.

The chain couples TRBV5-8 to TRBJ1-4, with 7 bases lining up with TRBD1. Germline assignment: CDR1 SGHTS and CDR2 YDEGEE. Trimming at V came to 4 bases and at J to 8 bases, leaving 11 bases not matched to a gene. There are 15 residues in the CDR3. The CDR3 loop is CASSPGGQGGEKLFF. CDR3 sequence (DNA): TGTGCCAGCAGCCCGGGGGGCCAGGGGGGAGAAAAACTGTTTTTT. Drawing the rest from reference TRBV5-8 and TRBJ1-4, the complete variable domain is EAGVTQSPTHLIKTRGQQATLRCSPISGHTSVYWYQQALGLGLQFLLWYDEGEERNRGNFPPRFSGRQFPNYSSELNVNALELEDSALYLCASSPGGQGGEKLFFGSGTQLSVL.